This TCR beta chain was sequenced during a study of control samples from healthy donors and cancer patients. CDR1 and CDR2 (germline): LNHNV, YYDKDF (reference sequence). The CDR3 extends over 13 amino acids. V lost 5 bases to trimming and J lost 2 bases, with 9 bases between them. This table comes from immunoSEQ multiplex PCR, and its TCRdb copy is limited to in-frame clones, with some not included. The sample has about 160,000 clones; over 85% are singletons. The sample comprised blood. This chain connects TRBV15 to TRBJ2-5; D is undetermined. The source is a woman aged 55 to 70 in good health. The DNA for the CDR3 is TGTGCCACCAGCTCCCGAGTTCAAGAGACCCAGTACTTC. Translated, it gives CATSSRVQETQYF.